The 18 T cell receptor beta chains listed next were all sequenced from one sample in a study of cytomegalovirus exposure and HLA in healthy donors. Researchers ran the PCR with 60 Vbeta and 13 Jbeta primers. TCRdb's copy holds only in-frame clones and misses some; the assay was immunoSEQ multiplex PCR. The sample records roughly 190,000 clones, around 86% being singletons. Material: PBMCs. The receptors were sampled from a young man in good health and CMV-seronegative.

The J gene is TRBJ1-2, the V gene TRBV13, with 9 bases lining up with TRBD1. After removal of 0 bases from V and 8 bases from J, the junction contained 10 bases not matched to a gene. This CDR3 has 16 amino acids. Germline assignment: CDR1 PRHDT and CDR2 FYEKMQ (reference sequence). As DNA, the CDR3 is TGTGCCAGCAGCTTAGGGACCCACAGGGGGCTAGGCGGCTACACCTTC. Its translation is CASSLGTHRGLGGYTF.

The rearrangement uses TRBV27 and TRBJ2-1, with TRBD2 as a possible D gene (5 bases). V was trimmed by 8 bases and J by 1 base, leaving 12 bases between them. The CDR3 runs to 14 residues. Germline V gives CDR1 MNHEY, CDR2 SMNVEV (reference sequence). DNA of the CDR3: TGTGCCAGCCGGTCGGGAATTTCCTACAATGAGCAGTTCTTC. This codes for CASRSGISYNEQFF.

The J gene is TRBJ1-3, the V gene TRBV15; D gene ambiguous. Looked up from germline, CDR1 is LNHNV and CDR2 is YYDKDF (reference sequence). Deletions cut 0 bases from V and 10 bases from J, with 13 bases between. The CDR3 covers 14 residues. CDR3 nucleotides: TGTGCCACCAGCAGAGATCTAGCCTCCAGGACCATATATTTT. It encodes CATSRDLASRTIYF.

This chain uses TRBV9 with TRBJ2-4; D might be TRBD2 (6 bases). Germline-derived CDR1 and CDR2 are SGDLS and YYNGEE. The CDR3 is 21 residues long. With 0 bases removed from V and 1 base from J, the gap between germline ends came to 26 bases. DNA of the CDR3: TGTGCCAGCAGCGTAGACCCTGCGGGACGGGTGTTAGGGACGGCCAAAAACATTCAGTACTTC. Translated, it gives CASSVDPAGRVLGTAKNIQYF. Variable domain in full (rest from reference TRBV9 and TRBJ2-4): DSGVTQTPKHLITATGQRVTLRCSPRSGDLSVYWYQQSLDQGLQFLIQYYNGEERAKGNILERFSAQQFPDLHSELNLSSLELGDSALYFCASSVDPAGRVLGTAKNIQYFGAGTRLSVL.

This chain connects TRBV6-6 to TRBJ2-1; D perhaps matches TRBD1 (6 bases). Germline values: CDR1 MNHNY, CDR2 SVGAGI (reference sequence). This CDR3 is 15 amino acids long. V dropped 6 bases and J dropped 0 bases, with 12 bases sitting between them. CDR3 residues: CASRTTGSSYNEQFF. The CDR3 coding sequence is TGTGCCAGCAGAACTACAGGGAGCTCCTACAATGAGCAGTTCTTC.

CDR3 amino acids: CASSARDRANPNSPLHF. As DNA, the CDR3 is TGTGCCAGCAGCGCCCGGGACAGGGCCAATCCGAATTCACCCCTCCACTTT. The chain couples TRBV7-6 to TRBJ1-6; 9 positions match TRBD1. This CDR3 contains 17 residues. CDR1 and CDR2 from the germline V gene are SGHVS and FNYEAQ. The V segment lost 5 bases and the J segment 7 bases; nucleotides outside the gene matches: 12.

The rearrangement links TRBV18 to TRBJ2-5; D is undetermined. The germline V gene encodes CDR1 KGHSH and CDR2 LQKENI. V was shortened by 3 bases and J by 1 base, with 9 bases between the two germline ends. CDR3 length equals 14 residues. The CDR3 loop reads CASSPTARQETQYF. The CDR3 bases are TGTGCCAGCTCACCCACAGCTCGCCAAGAGACCCAGTACTTC. The variable domain in full, with the rest retrieved from reference TRBV18 and TRBJ2-5, is NAGVMQNPRHLVRRRGQEARLRCSPMKGHSHVYWYRQLPEEGLKFMVYLQKENIIDESGMPKERFSAEFPKEGPSILRIQQVVRGDSAAYFCASSPTARQETQYFGPGTRLLVL.

This chain joins TRBV11-3 and TRBJ1-1; 7 bases are a match to TRBD1. The CDR3 totals 13 residues. V trimming: 4 bases; J trimming: 12 bases; junction bases outside the gene matches: 11. CDR1 SGHNT and CDR2 YENEEA come from the germline V gene. In nucleotides, the CDR3 is TGTGCCAGCAGCTCCTTGACTGGACAGGAAACTTTCTTT. Amino acid sequence: CASSSLTGQETFF.

The V call is TRBV28, the J call TRBJ2-1; 9 bases line up with TRBD1. The CDR3 sequence is 15 residues long. The V and J ends lost 9 bases and 8 bases, in that order; junction bases with no gene match: 14. The germline V gene encodes CDR1 MDHEN and CDR2 SYDVKM. CDR3 loop: CASSIPGTGYHEQFF. CDR3 DNA: TGTGCCAGTTCAATTCCCGGGACAGGGTATCATGAGCAGTTCTTC. Filled out from reference TRBV28 and TRBJ2-1, the complete variable domain reads DVKVTQSSRYLVKRTGEKVFLECVQDMDHENMFWYRQDPGLGLRLIYFSYDVKMKEKGDIPEGYSVSREKKERFSLILESASTNQTSMYLCASSIPGTGYHEQFFGPGTRLTVL.

The J gene is TRBJ2-1, the V gene TRBV7-9; D is possibly TRBD2 (6 bases). This CDR3 has 16 residues. Trimming left V 1 base short and J 5 bases short, with 15 bases between. The V gene's germline CDR1 is SEHNR and CDR2 FQNEAQ (reference sequence). Here the CDR3 reads CASSLEGGVPDNEQFF. As DNA, the CDR3 is TGTGCCAGCAGCTTAGAAGGCGGGGTCCCTGACAATGAGCAGTTCTTC.

This clone was seen just once. The J gene is TRBJ2-7, the V gene TRBV7-9; D unresolved. Germline lookup yields CDR1 SEHNR and CDR2 FQNEAQ (reference sequence). V was cut by 1 base and J by 1 base, with 8 bases left in between. The CDR3 totals 14 residues. This chain's CDR3 is CASSLGANSYEQYF. DNA for the CDR3: TGTGCCAGCAGCTTAGGAGCAAATTCCTACGAGCAGTACTTC.

This chain connects TRBV4-2 to TRBJ2-5; a possible D gene is TRBD2 (7 bases). V was pared by 5 bases and J by 5 bases, with 15 bases between. Germline CDR1 reads LGHNA; CDR2 reads YNFKEQ. The CDR3 has 14 residues. This chain's CDR3 is CASSVTGGVETQYF. In DNA, the CDR3 is TGTGCCAGCAGCGTAACGGGGGGCGTTGAGACCCAGTACTTC.

As to this clone: The junction differs from germline at one of its ends, possibly a read error. The V call is TRBV27, the J call TRBJ2-1, with 9 bases matching TRBD1. The CDR3 is made up of 14 amino acids. Germline CDR1 reads MNHEY; CDR2 reads SMNVEV (reference sequence). This CDR3 is CASATGGSNNEQFF. CDR3 DNA sequence: TGTGCCAGCGCAACAGGGGGCTCCAACAATGAGCAGTTCTTC.

The V gene is TRBV2, the J gene TRBJ2-1, with a tentative D call TRBD1 (6 bases). CDR1 SNHLY and CDR2 FYNNEI come from the germline V gene. The CDR3 totals 12 residues. V was pared by 7 bases and J by 8 bases, with 12 bases between. In DNA, the CDR3 is TGTGCCAGCACGGACAGTAGGGATGAGCAGTTCTTC. This translates into CASTDSRDEQFF.

This clone was picked up one time. The CDR3 is CASSPPGQGLYGYTF. The CDR3, as DNA: TGCGCCAGCAGCCCCCCGGGACAGGGCCTTTATGGCTACACCTTC. The chain recombines TRBV5-1 with TRBJ1-2, with TRBD1 matching over 9 bases. After removal of 4 bases from V and 5 bases from J, the junction contained 9 bases not matched to a gene. The CDR3 is 15 residues long. Per germline, CDR1 SGHRS and CDR2 YFSETQ.

This rearrangement joins TRBV2 to TRBJ1-2; the match to TRBD1 covers 7 bases. The germline CDR1 and CDR2 sequences are SNHLY and FYNNEI. J gave up 8 bases and V 7 bases, and 13 bases lay outside the gene matches. This CDR3 region has 14 residues. CDR3 sequence reads: CASTEGRGYPGYTF. The CDR3 DNA reads TGTGCCAGCACCGAGGGCAGGGGGTACCCAGGCTACACCTTC.

This sequence joins TRBV7-9 and TRBJ1-4; D perhaps matches TRBD1 (5 bases). This CDR3 has 14 residues. Germline loops: CDR1 SEHNR, CDR2 FQNEAQ (reference sequence). The ends were cut back, 5 bases at V and 13 bases at J, with 20 bases in the middle. CDR3 in amino acids: CASSVDSRLGGLFF. The CDR3 nucleotides are TGTGCCAGCAGCGTAGATTCTCGACTGGGGGGACTGTTTTTT. The full variable domain, rest sourced from reference TRBV7-9 and TRBJ1-4, is DTGVSQNPRHKITKRGQNVTFRCDPISEHNRLYWYRQTLGQGPEFLTYFQNEAQLEKSRLLSDRFSAERPKGSFSTLEIQRTEQGDSAMYLCASSVDSRLGGLFFGSGTQLSVL.

This sequence joins TRBV10-3 and TRBJ2-7; maybe TRBD2 (8 bases). This CDR3 region has 15 residues. V was clipped by 0 bases and J by 5 bases, with 14 bases between them. Germline loops: CDR1 ENHRY, CDR2 SYGVKD. The CDR3 here is CAISESPGGGNEQYF. The CDR3 coding sequence is TGTGCCATCAGTGAGTCCCCGGGAGGGGGCAACGAGCAGTACTTC.